A single T cell receptor (beta chain) is shown here with its context. The sample belongs to a study of shared T cell receptors in the human thymus. The germline gives CDR1 MDHEN, CDR2 SYDVKM. Trimming cost V 8 bases and J 3 bases; bases outside gene matches: 7. The CDR3 length is 14 residues. Clones were sequenced by immunoSEQ multiplex PCR, and TCRdb holds only the in-frame ones, with some missing. Counted here are about 710,000 clones, about 90% occurring once; the ten biggest clones make up about 0.0094%. The same data also contributed to another study, on human thymus T cells. This second study notes: It was healthy Finnish infants having corrective surgery for congenital heart defects who were the donors. Corrective heart surgery yielded resections, and these provided the thymus tissue. Overlap was high between thymic repertoires from unrelated individuals, as reported in related research.

Input material: thymocytes. This receptor was obtained from a boy under three years old with a congenital heart defect. The chain is built from TRBV28 and TRBJ2-3; 8 bases align to TRBD2. The DNA of the CDR3 is TGTGCCAGCCCGCATCCGGGAGGGACAGATACGCAGTATTTT. It encodes CASPHPGGTDTQYF.